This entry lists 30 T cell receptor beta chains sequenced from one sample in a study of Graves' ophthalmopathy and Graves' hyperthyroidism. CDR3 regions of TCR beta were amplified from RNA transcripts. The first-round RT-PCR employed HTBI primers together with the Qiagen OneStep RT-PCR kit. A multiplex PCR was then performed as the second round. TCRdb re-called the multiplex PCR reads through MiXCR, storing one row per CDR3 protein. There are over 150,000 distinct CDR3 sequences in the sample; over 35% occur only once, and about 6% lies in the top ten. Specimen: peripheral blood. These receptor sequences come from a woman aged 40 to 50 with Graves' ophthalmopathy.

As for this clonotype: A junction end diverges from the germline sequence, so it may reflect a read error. The CDR3 region has the DNA TGTGCCAGCATTTACTCCGGGGACAGCTCCTACGAGCAGTACTTC. This sequence encodes CASIYSGDSSYEQYF. The chain is built from TRBV6-5 and TRBJ2-7, with TRBD1 matching 7 bases. Germline V gene lookup returns CDR1 MNHEY and CDR2 SVGAGI. CDR3 length: 15 amino acids.

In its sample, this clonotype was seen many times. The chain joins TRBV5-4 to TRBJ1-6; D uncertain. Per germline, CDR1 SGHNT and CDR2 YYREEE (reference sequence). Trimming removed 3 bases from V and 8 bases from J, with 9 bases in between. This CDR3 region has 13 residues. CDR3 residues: CASSSNQDSPLHF. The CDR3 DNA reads TGTGCCAGCAGCTCCAATCAAGATTCACCCCTCCACTTT.

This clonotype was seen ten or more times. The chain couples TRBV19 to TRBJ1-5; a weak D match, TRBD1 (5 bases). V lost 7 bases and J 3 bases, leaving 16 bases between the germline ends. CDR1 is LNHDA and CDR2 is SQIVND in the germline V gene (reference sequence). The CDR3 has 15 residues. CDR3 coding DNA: TGTGCCAGTAAGGTCGGGGCCCAATACAATCAGCCCCAGCATTTT. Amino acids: CASKVGAQYNQPQHF.

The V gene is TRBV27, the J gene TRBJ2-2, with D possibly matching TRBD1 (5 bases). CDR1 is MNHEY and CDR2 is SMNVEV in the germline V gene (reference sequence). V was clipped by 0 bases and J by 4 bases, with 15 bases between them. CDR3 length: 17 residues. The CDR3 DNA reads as TGTGCCAGCAGTTTATCTCATAGGACAACGATCACCGGGGAGCTGTTTTTT. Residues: CASSLSHRTTITGELFF.

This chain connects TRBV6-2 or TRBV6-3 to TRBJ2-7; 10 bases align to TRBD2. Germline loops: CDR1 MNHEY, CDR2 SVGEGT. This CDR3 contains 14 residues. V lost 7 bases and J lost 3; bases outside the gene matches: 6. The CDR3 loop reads CASISTSGRYEQYF. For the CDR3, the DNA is TGTGCCAGCATTTCGACTAGCGGGCGCTACGAGCAGTACTTC.

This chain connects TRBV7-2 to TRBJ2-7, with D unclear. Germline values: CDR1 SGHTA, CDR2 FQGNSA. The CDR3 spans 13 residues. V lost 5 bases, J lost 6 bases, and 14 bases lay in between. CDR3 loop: CASSAVVAGEQYF. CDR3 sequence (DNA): TGTGCCAGCAGCGCAGTCGTGGCAGGCGAGCAGTACTTC. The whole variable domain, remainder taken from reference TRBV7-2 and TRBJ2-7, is GAGVSQSPSNKVTEKGKDVELRCDPISGHTALYWYRQSLGQGLEFLIYFQGNSAPDKSGLPSDRFSAERTGGSVSTLTIQRTQQEDSAVYLCASSAVVAGEQYFGPGTRLTVT.

DNA for the CDR3: TGCAGTGCTACCCGGCTAGCGGGGGCCGCCCAAGAGACCCAGTACTTC. This translates into CSATRLAGAAQETQYF. This chain uses TRBV20-1 with TRBJ2-5; 10 bases are a match to TRBD2. V trimming: 4 bases; J trimming: 1 base; junction bases outside the gene matches: 9. The CDR3 is 16 amino acids. Germline CDR1 DFQATT, CDR2 SNEGSKA (reference sequence).

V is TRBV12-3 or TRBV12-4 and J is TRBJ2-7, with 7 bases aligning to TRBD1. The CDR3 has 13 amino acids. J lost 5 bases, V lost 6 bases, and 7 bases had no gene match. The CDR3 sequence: CASRYRGLHEQYF. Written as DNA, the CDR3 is TGTGCCAGCAGGTACAGGGGTTTGCACGAGCAGTACTTC.

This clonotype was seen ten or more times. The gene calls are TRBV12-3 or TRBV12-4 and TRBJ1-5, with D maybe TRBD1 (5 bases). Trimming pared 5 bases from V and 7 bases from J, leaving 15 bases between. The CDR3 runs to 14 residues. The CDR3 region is CASSGIQVNQPQHF. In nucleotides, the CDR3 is TGTGCCAGCAGTGGGATACAGGTAAACCAGCCCCAGCATTTT.

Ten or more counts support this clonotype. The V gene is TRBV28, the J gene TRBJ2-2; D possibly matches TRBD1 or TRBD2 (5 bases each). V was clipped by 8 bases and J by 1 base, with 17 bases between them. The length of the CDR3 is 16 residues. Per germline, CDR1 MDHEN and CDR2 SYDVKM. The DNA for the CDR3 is TGTGCCAGCCCCCGGGACCCAGGCCGGAACACCGGGGAGCTGTTTTTT. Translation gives CASPRDPGRNTGELFF.

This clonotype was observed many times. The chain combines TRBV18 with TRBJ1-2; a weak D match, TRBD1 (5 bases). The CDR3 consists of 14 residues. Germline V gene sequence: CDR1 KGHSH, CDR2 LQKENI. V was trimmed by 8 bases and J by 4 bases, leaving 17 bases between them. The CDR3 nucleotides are TGTGCCAGCCACCAGCGAGGGGTGGGCTATGGCTACACCTTC. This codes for CASHQRGVGYGYTF. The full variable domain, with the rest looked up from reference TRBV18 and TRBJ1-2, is NAGVMQNPRHLVRRRGQEARLRCSPMKGHSHVYWYRQLPEEGLKFMVYLQKENIIDESGMPKERFSAEFPKEGPSILRIQQVVRGDSAAYFCASHQRGVGYGYTFGSGTRLTVV.

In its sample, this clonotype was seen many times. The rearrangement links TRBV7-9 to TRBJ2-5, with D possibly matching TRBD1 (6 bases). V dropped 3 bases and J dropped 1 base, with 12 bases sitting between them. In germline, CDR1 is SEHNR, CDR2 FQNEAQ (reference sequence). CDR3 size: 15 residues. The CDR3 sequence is CASSFPTGAQETQYF. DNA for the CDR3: TGTGCCAGCAGCTTCCCGACAGGAGCCCAAGAGACCCAGTACTTC.

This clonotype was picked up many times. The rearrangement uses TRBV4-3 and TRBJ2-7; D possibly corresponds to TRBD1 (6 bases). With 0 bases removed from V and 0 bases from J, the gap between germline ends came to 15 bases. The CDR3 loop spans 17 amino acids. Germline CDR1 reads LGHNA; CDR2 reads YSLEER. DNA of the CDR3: TGCGCCAGCAGCCAAGATTTGGACAGAACTTTCTCCTACGAGCAGTACTTC. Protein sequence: CASSQDLDRTFSYEQYF.

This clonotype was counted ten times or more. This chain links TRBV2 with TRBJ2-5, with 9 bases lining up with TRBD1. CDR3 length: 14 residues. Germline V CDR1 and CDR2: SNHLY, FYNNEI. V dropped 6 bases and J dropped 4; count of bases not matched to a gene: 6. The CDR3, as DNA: TGTGCCAGCAGCCCCGGGACAGGGCGAGAGACCCAGTACTTC. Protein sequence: CASSPGTGRETQYF.

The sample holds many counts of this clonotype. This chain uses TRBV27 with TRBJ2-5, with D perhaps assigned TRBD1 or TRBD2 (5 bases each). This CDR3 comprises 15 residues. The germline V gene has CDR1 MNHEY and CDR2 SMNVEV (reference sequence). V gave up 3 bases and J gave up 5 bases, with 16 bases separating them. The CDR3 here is CASSFWGPEGETQYF. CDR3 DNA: TGTGCCAGCAGTTTTTGGGGCCCCGAGGGGGAGACCCAGTACTTC.

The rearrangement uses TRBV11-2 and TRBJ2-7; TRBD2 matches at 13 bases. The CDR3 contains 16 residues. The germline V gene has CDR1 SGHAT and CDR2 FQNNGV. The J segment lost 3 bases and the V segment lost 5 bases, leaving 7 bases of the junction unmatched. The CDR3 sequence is CASSLGTSGIDYEQYF. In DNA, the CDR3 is TGTGCCAGCAGCCTGGGGACTAGCGGGATTGACTACGAGCAGTACTTC.

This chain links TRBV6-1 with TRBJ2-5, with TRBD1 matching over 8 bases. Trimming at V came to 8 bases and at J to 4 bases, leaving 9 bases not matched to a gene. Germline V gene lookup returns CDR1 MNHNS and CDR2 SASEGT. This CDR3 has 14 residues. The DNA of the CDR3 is TGTGCCAGCGGGGCGGACAGGGTTAGAGAGACCCAGTACTTC. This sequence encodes CASGADRVRETQYF.

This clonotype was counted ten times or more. The CDR3 is CASSQDLEQYF. CDR3 coding DNA: TGTGCCAGCAGCCAAGATCTCGAGCAGTACTTC. V gene TRBV3-1 combines with J gene TRBJ2-7; D unresolved. The CDR3 runs 11 residues. Germline assignment: CDR1 LGHDT and CDR2 YNNKEL (reference sequence). The ends were cut back, 0 bases at V and 6 bases at J, with 3 bases in the middle.

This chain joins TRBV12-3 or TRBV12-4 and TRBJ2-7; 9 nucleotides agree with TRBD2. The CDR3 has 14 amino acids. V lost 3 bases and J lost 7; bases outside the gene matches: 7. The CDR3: CASSLLAGFKEQYF. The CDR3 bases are TGTGCCAGCAGTTTGCTAGCGGGATTTAAGGAGCAGTACTTC.

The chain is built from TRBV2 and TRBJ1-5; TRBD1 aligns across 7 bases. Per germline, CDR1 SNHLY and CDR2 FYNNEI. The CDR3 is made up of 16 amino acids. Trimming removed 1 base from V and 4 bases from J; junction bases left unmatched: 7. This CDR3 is CASSEDRGGWNQPQHF. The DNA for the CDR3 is TGTGCCAGCAGTGAAGACAGGGGCGGTTGGAATCAGCCCCAGCATTTT.

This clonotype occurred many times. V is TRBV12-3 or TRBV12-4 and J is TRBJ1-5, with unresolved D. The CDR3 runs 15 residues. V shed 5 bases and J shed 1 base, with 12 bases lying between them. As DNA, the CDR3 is TGTGCCAGCAGTCCCCGATCAGGAAGCAATCAGCCCCAGCATTTT. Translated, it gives CASSPRSGSNQPQHF.

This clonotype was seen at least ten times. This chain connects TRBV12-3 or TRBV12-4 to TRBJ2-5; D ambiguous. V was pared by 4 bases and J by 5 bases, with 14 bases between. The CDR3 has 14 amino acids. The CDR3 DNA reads TGTGCCAGCAGTTCCAAATTGGGTTGGGAGACCCAGTACTTC. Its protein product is CASSSKLGWETQYF.

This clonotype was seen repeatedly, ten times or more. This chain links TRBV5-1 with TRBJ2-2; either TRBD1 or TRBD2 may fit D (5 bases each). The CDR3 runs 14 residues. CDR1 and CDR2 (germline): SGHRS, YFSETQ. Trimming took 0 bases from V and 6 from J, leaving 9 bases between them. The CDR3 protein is CASSLDGGSGELFF. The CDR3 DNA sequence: TGCGCCAGCAGCTTGGATGGGGGATCCGGGGAGCTGTTTTTT.

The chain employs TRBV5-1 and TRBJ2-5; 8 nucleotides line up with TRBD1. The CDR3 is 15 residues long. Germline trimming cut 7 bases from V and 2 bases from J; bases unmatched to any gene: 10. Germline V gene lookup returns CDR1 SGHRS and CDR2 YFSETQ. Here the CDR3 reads CASRIQGAIQETQYF. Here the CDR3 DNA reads TGCGCCAGCCGGATCCAGGGGGCCATTCAAGAGACCCAGTACTTC.

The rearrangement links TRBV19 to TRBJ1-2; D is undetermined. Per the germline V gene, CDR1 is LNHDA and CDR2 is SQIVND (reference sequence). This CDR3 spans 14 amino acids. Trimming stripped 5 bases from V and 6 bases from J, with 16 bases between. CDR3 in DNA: TGTGCCAGTAGTCTACCGAGTGGCATGCATGGCTACACCTTC. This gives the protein CASSLPSGMHGYTF.

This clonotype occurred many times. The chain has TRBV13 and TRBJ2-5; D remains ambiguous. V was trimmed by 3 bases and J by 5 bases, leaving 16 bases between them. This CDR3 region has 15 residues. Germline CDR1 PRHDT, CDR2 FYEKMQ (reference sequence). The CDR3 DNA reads TGTGCCAGCAGCTTCAACGTTCTGACTTCGGAGACCCAGTACTTC. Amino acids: CASSFNVLTSETQYF. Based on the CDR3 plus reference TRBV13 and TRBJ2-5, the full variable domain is AAGVIQSPRHLIKEKRETATLKCYPIPRHDTVYWYQQGPGQDPQFLISFYEKMQSDKGSIPDRFSAQQFSDYHSELNMSSLELGDSALYFCASSFNVLTSETQYFGPGTRLLVL.

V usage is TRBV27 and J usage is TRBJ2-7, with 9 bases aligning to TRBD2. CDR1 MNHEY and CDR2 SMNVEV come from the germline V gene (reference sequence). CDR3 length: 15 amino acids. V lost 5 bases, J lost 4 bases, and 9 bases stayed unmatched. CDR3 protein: CASSPTTSGGYEQYF. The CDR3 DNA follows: TGTGCCAGCAGTCCGACTACCAGCGGGGGGTACGAGCAGTACTTC.

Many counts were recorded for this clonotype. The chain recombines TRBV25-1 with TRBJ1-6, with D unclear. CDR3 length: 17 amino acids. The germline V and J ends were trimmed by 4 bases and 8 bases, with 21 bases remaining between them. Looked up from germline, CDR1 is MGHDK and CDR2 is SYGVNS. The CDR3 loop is CASSAQKWASPDSPLHF. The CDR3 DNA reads TGTGCCAGCAGTGCCCAAAAATGGGCTTCCCCGGATTCACCCCTCCACTTT.

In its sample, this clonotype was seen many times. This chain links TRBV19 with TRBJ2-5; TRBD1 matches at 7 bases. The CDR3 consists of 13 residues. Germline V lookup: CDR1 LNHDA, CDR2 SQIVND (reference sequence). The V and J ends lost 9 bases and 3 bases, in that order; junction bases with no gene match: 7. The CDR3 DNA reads TGTGCCAGCACCAACGACAGGGAAGAGACCCAGTACTTC. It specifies CASTNDREETQYF.

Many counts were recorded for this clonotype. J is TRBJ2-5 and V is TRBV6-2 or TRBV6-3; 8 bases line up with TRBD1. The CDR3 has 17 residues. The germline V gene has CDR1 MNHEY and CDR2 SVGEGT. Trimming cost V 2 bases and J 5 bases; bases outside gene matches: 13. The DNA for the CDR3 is TGTGCCAGCAGTTACCTTCAGGGGGCGATTGAGTGGGAGACCCAGTACTTC. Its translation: CASSYLQGAIEWETQYF.